This is a list of T cell receptor beta chains from one sample in a study of beta chain features in type 1 diabetes. Some clones are missing from TCRdb's copy, which holds only in-frame ones; the method was immunoSEQ multiplex PCR. This sample carries roughly 380,000 clones, around 20% of them seen once, and the ten largest clones take around 0.04%. Sequenced input: naive CD4+ T cells from blood. These receptors originate from a woman younger than 35 in good health. Each CDR3 is given with its conserved first and last residue. The order of the fields is clone size, CDR3 length, J gene, D gene, V gene, CDR3 protein, CDR3 DNA. D genes are given only for firm matches. Rows give clone size only sometimes, using once, few, many, or a class for an expanded clone.

>few|14|TRBJ1-1|.|TRBV5-4
CASSGNSGVTEAFF
TGTGCCAGCAGCGGGAACTCGGGGGTCACTGAAGCTTTCTTT
>.|14|TRBJ2-3|TRBD2|TRBV7-9
CASSLLAKTDTQYF
TGTGCCAGCAGCCTACTAGCGAAAACAGATACGCAGTATTTT
>.|14|TRBJ2-7|TRBD1|TRBV29-1
CSVGSGTGSYEQYF
TGCAGCGTGGGAAGTGGGACAGGATCCTACGAGCAGTACTTC
>few|13|TRBJ2-3|.|TRBV27
CASSVQGADTQYF
TGTGCCAGCAGTGTACAGGGAGCAGATACGCAGTATTTT
>few|15|TRBJ2-3|TRBD2|TRBV25-1
CASSASGSRSDTQYF
TGTGCCAGCAGTGCTAGCGGGAGTAGGTCAGATACGCAGTATTTT
>.|15|TRBJ2-7|.|TRBV7-8
CASSSAGDRIYEQYF
TGTGCCAGCAGCTCGGCGGGGGACAGGATTTACGAGCAGTACTTC
>.|15|TRBJ2-3|TRBD1|TRBV7-9
CASSLDGTGTDTQYF
TGTGCCAGCAGCTTAGACGGGACAGGGACAGATACGCAGTATTTT
>.|15|TRBJ2-3|TRBD2|TRBV19
CASRDSGGAADTQYF
TGTGCCAGTAGGGATAGCGGGGGGGCCGCAGATACGCAGTATTTT
>.|13|TRBJ1-1|.|TRBV15
CATSRDRGYEAFF
TGTGCCACCAGCAGAGATCGGGGGTACGAAGCTTTCTTT
>.|14|TRBJ2-4|TRBD2|TRBV2
CASSFRAGGDIQYF
TGTGCCAGCAGTTTCAGAGCGGGGGGTGACATTCAGTACTTC
>few|18|TRBJ2-1|TRBD2|TRBV4-1
CASSQGLAGGQARNEQFF
TGCGCCAGCAGCCAAGGACTAGCGGGAGGTCAGGCCCGGAATGAGCAGTTCTTC
>few|18|TRBJ1-1|TRBD1|TRBV13
CASSLGKGQGMGNTEAFF
TGTGCCAGCAGCTTAGGAAAAGGACAGGGTATGGGGAACACTGAAGCTTTCTTT
>few|13|TRBJ1-2|.|TRBV4-3
CASSPGGAWGYTF
TGCGCCAGCAGCCCTGGGGGGGCGTGGGGCTACACCTTC
>few|14|TRBJ2-1|TRBD2|TRBV5-1
CASSLGGLANEQFF
TGCGCCAGCAGCTTGGGGGGACTAGCGAATGAGCAGTTCTTC
>.|15|TRBJ2-7|TRBD2|TRBV5-1
CASSWGLPSSYEQYF
TGCGCCAGCAGCTGGGGACTACCGAGCTCCTACGAGCAGTACTTC
>few|16|TRBJ2-5|TRBD2|TRBV5-1
CASSWTGTSGQETQYF
TGCGCCAGCAGCTGGACCGGGACTAGCGGCCAAGAGACCCAGTACTTC
>.|14|TRBJ2-1|TRBD2|TRBV2
CASRLAGNNNEQFF
TGTGCCAGCAGGCTAGCGGGTAACAACAATGAGCAGTTCTTC
>few|13|TRBJ2-6|.|TRBV30
CAFDPAGANVLTF
TGTGCCTTCGATCCGGCTGGGGCCAACGTCCTGACTTTC
>.|15|TRBJ2-7|TRBD2|TRBV7-2
CASSLASSGTYEQYF
TGTGCCAGCAGCTTAGCGTCTAGCGGAACCTACGAGCAGTACTTC
>.|14|TRBJ1-1|TRBD1|TRBV10-3
CAISTGTGFTEAFF
TGTGCCATCAGTACCGGGACAGGGTTTACTGAAGCTTTCTTT
>few|12|TRBJ2-1|.|TRBV2
CASRDSLGYKFF
TGTGCCAGCAGGGACAGTCTTGGATATAAGTTCTTC
>.|13|TRBJ1-2|.|TRBV4-3
CASSPNGIYGYTF
TGCGCCAGCAGTCCAAACGGGATCTATGGCTACACCTTC
>.|13|TRBJ2-1|TRBD1|TRBV30
CAWNPGQGNEQFF
TGTGCCTGGAACCCCGGACAGGGGAATGAGCAGTTCTTC
>few|15|TRBJ2-1|.|TRBV5-1
CASNLDTQTYNEQFF
TGCGCCAGCAATCTGGACACTCAGACCTACAATGAGCAGTTCTTC
>.|15|TRBJ2-5|.|TRBV5-1
CASSLSDYGQETQYF
TGCGCCAGCAGCTTGAGCGACTATGGGCAGGAGACCCAGTACTTC
>.|14|TRBJ2-7|.|TRBV7-2
CASSSPRGGHEQYF
TGTGCCAGCAGCTCCCCGAGAGGAGGCCACGAGCAGTACTTC
>.|12|TRBJ1-1|.|TRBV29-1
CSVGLVNTEAFF
TGCAGCGTTGGGTTAGTGAACACTGAAGCTTTCTTT
>few|15|TRBJ2-1|TRBD2|TRBV7-9
CASSLSGRARGEQFF
TGTGCCAGCAGCTTATCCGGGAGGGCCCGCGGTGAGCAGTTCTTC
>few|14|TRBJ1-5|.|TRBV29-1
CSVGTSGGNQPQHF
TGCAGCGTTGGTACGTCAGGCGGCAATCAGCCCCAGCATTTT
>few|14|TRBJ1-2|.|TRBV21-1
CASSPRTENYGYTF
TGTGCCAGCAGCCCTAGGACAGAAAACTATGGCTACACCTTC
>few|15|TRBJ2-7|TRBD1|TRBV6-5
CASSSGTGMAYEQYF
TGTGCCAGCAGCTCCGGGACAGGGATGGCCTACGAGCAGTACTTC
>few|15|TRBJ2-1|TRBD2|TRBV5-1
CASSEASGRASEQFF
TGCGCCAGCAGCGAGGCTAGCGGGAGGGCCAGTGAGCAGTTCTTC
>.|16|TRBJ2-2|TRBD2|TRBV9
CASSVNSGGGGGELFF
TGTGCCAGCAGCGTAAATAGCGGCGGGGGAGGCGGGGAGCTGTTTTTT
>few|14|TRBJ2-6|.|TRBV6-5
CASSGPPGANVLTF
TGTGCCAGCAGTGGGCCGCCTGGGGCCAACGTCCTGACTTTC
>.|16|TRBJ2-3|.|TRBV7-2
CASSLGGTGSTDTQYF
TGTGCCAGCAGCTTAGGTGGGACTGGAAGCACAGATACGCAGTATTTT
>.|13|TRBJ2-1|TRBD2|TRBV7-2
CASSPGGGNEQFF
TGTGCCAGCAGCCCCGGGGGGGGTAATGAGCAGTTCTTC
>.|15|TRBJ2-3|TRBD1|TRBV19
CASSSGQALTDTQYF
TGTGCCAGTAGTAGTGGACAGGCCCTCACAGATACGCAGTATTTT
>few|15|TRBJ2-1|TRBD2|TRBV9
CASSVGGGSYNEQFF
TGTGCCAGCAGCGTAGGGGGGGGCTCCTACAATGAGCAGTTCTTC
>few|14|TRBJ2-7|TRBD2|TRBV27
CASRRAGGRPEQYF
TGTGCCAGCAGGAGAGCGGGAGGGCGTCCCGAGCAGTACTTC
>few|13|TRBJ2-5|.|TRBV29-1
CSVGGSGQETQYF
TGCAGCGTGGGTGGTAGCGGACAAGAGACCCAGTACTTC
>.|12|TRBJ1-2|.|TRBV15
CATSSSRAGYTF
TGTGCCACCAGCAGCTCCAGGGCTGGCTACACCTTC
>few|13|TRBJ2-1|TRBD1|TRBV7-8
CASSFLQGDEQFF
TGTGCCAGCAGCTTCCTACAGGGGGATGAGCAGTTCTTC
>few|16|TRBJ2-1|.|TRBV18
CASSRNTGRAYNEQFF
TGTGCCAGCTCACGGAACACTGGGAGAGCATACAATGAGCAGTTCTTC
>.|15|TRBJ1-2|.|TRBV6-5
CASSYSGLSPYGYTF
TGTGCCAGCAGTTACTCTGGTCTCAGTCCCTATGGCTACACCTTC
>.|14|TRBJ2-5|TRBD2|TRBV25-1
CASSLAGGRETQYF
TGTGCCAGCAGCCTAGCGGGAGGGCGGGAGACCCAGTACTTC
>.|15|TRBJ2-7|TRBD2|TRBV4-2
CASSPLGTSGYEQYF
TGTGCCAGCAGCCCTCTAGGGACTAGCGGGTACGAGCAGTACTTC
>few|14|TRBJ1-2|TRBD1|TRBV7-3
CASSPRQGIGGYTF
TGTGCCAGCAGCCCTAGACAGGGGATCGGTGGCTACACCTTC
>.|15|TRBJ2-1|TRBD2|TRBV5-4
CASSPASAGGHEQFF
TGTGCCAGCAGTCCCGCTTCGGCGGGAGGGCATGAGCAGTTCTTC
>.|17|TRBJ2-7|.|TRBV7-2
CASSPQTGYPSSYEQYF
TGTGCCAGCAGCCCACAGACAGGTTATCCCAGCTCCTACGAGCAGTACTTC
>few|15|TRBJ2-1|TRBD2|TRBV9
CASSAGLAGKNEQFF
TGTGCCAGCAGCGCGGGACTAGCGGGTAAGAATGAGCAGTTCTTC
>.|15|TRBJ1-5|.|TRBV30
CAWSASYFSNQPQHF
TGTGCCTGGAGTGCATCTTACTTCTCTAATCAGCCCCAGCATTTT
>few|12|TRBJ2-7|.|TRBV7-2
CASSRDGNEQYF
TGTGCCAGCAGCCGTGACGGGAACGAGCAGTACTTC